Listed below are T cell receptor beta chains from one sample, sequenced in a study of blood T cell repertoires in COVID-19. Measured with immunoSEQ multiplex PCR; TCRdb has only the in-frame clones, and not every one. The table lists 300,000 or so clones, about 90% of them singletons. The sample comprised PBMCs or T cells enriched from blood (not recorded which). The receptors come from a woman aged 25 to 39 who had recovered from COVID-19. Each CDR3 is given without its conserved first and last residue. The order of the fields is V gene, J gene, CDR3 protein.

TRBV27	TRBJ1-1	ASSLTRIPRGTEAF
TRBV7-9	TRBJ2-7	ASSARGLLSPHEQY
TRBV7-6	TRBJ2-1	ASSQGQGAYNEQF
TRBV7-9	TRBJ1-3	ASIPVPPQPRSSGNTIY
TRBV27	TRBJ1-2	ASSRGSTYGYT
TRBV11-2	TRBJ2-1	ASSANSAGVYNEQF
TRBV14	TRBJ1-1	ASSIRGRNTEAF
TRBV21-1	TRBJ2-3	ASRVGPSGGTSTDTQY
TRBV30	TRBJ1-3	AWSVSAATVSGNTIY
TRBV15	TRBJ1-6	ATSTPRQGATSPLH
TRBV28	TRBJ1-2	AGLSRELYGYT